The 3 T cell receptor beta chains listed next were all sequenced from one sample in a study of beta chain features in type 1 diabetes. Investigators reverse transcribed all isolated RNA, so they sequenced expressed TCRB transcripts. Sequencing used immunoSEQ multiplex PCR; TCRdb keeps in-frame clones, though not all of them. Of some 300,000 clones listed, around 7.8% are singletons. Sequences were obtained from central memory CD4+ T cells from blood. The source of these receptors is a woman aged 18-30 years in good health.

In this sample, this clone turned up many times. The rearrangement uses TRBV6-6 and TRBJ1-4; 7 bases line up with TRBD1. The CDR3 consists of 14 residues. J gave up 4 bases and V 6 bases, and 5 bases lay outside the gene matches. Germline CDR1 is MNHNY and CDR2 is SVGAGI (reference sequence). As DNA, the CDR3 is TGTGCCAGCAGCCACCGGGACAGTAATGAAAAACTGTTTTTT. It translates to CASSHRDSNEKLFF.

Regarding this clone: Within the sample, other DNA sequences also encode this same CDR3. This chain joins TRBV29-1 and TRBJ1-1; no reliable D call. The CDR3 has 12 amino acids. V gave up 4 bases and J gave up 1 base, with 7 bases separating them. Germline V lookup: CDR1 SQVTM, CDR2 ANQGSEA. The CDR3 reads CSVADGNTEAFF. In DNA, the CDR3 is TGCAGCGTTGCGGACGGGAACACTGAAGCTTTCTTT. Using reference TRBV29-1 and TRBJ1-1 for the parts outside the CDR3, the full variable domain is SAVISQKPSRDICQRGTSLTIQCQVDSQVTMMFWYRQQPGQSLTLIATANQGSEATYESGFVIDKFPISRPNLTFSTLTVSNMSPEDSSIYLCSVADGNTEAFFGQGTRLTVV.

This clone was detected many times. The V and J genes are TRBV14 and TRBJ1-1; D not certain. Germline lookup yields CDR1 SGHDN and CDR2 FVKESK. The CDR3 is 13 residues long. Trimming left V 2 bases short and J 3 bases short, with 7 bases between. The CDR3 spells CASSQYEHTEAFF. The CDR3 DNA sequence: TGTGCCAGCAGCCAATATGAACACACTGAAGCTTTCTTT.